Reported below is one TCR beta chain. What it binds is not known. These gene names are mouse names. The read terminates 4 residues ahead of where the CDR3 ends, so the germline J gene completes it. RNA was isolated and reverse transcribed to cDNA, the sequencing template. The repertoire was sequenced with immunoSEQ multiplex PCR; TCRdb's copy has only in-frame clones and lacks some. The sample presents about 110,000 clones, none singletons. CDR1 and CDR2 (germline): NNHDY, SYVADS. Deletions cut 4 bases from V and 0 bases from J, with 10 bases between. There are 14 residues in the CDR3. This sample was taken from a study of CD8+ T cells in alopecia areata. Turning to the study itself: Those receiving the skin were roughly 7-10-week-old female C3H/HeJ mice, whose grafts came from roughly 6-12-month-old C3H/HeJ donors with spontaneous alopecia.

General observations from the study: Relative to mice, TCR sharing across patients was less clear, a difference possibly HLA-related. Affected lesional scalp, above all in alopecia totalis/universalis, was more clonal than normal scalp.

The sequencing input was lesional skin. The chain carries TRBV13-3 and TRBJ1-1; weak D call: TRBD1 (6 bases). The sequence derives from a C3H/HeJ mouse with alopecia areata. Strain MHC haplotype: H2-k. CDR3 amino acids: CASSLGTSNTEVFF. The covered CDR3 bases are TGTGCCAGCAGTCTTGGGACATCAAACACA.